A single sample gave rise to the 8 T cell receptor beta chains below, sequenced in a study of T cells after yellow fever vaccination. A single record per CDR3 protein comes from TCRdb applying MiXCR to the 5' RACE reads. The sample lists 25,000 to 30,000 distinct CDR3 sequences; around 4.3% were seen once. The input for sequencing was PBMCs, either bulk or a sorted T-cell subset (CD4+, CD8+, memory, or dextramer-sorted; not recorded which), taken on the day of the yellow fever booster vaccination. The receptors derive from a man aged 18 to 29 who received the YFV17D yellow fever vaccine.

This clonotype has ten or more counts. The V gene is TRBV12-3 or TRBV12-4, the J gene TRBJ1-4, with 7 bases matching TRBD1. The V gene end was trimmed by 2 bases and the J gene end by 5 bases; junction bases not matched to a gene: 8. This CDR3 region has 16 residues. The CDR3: CASSLSSGGGNEKLFF. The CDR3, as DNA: TGTGCCAGCAGTTTAAGCTCAGGGGGAGGGAATGAAAAACTGTTTTTT.

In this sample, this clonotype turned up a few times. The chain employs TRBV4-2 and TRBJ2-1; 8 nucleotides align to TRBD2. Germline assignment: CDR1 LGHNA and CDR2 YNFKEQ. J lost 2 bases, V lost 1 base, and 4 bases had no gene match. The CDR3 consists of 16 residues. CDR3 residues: CASSQALAVPYNEQFF. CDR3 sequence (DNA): TGTGCCAGCAGCCAAGCACTAGCGGTGCCCTACAATGAGCAGTTCTTC.

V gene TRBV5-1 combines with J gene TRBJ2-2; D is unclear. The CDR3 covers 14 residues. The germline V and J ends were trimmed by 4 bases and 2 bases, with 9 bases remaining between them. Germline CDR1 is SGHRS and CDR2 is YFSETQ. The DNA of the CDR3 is TGCGCCAGCAGCCCCGCAGGCAACACCGGGGAGCTGTTTTTT. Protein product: CASSPAGNTGELFF. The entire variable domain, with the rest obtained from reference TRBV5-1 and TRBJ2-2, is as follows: KAGVTQTPRYLIKTRGQQVTLSCSPISGHRSVSWYQQTPGQGLQFLFEYFSETQRNKGNFPGRFSGRQFSNSRSEMNVSTLELGDSALYLCASSPAGNTGELFFGEGSRLTVL.

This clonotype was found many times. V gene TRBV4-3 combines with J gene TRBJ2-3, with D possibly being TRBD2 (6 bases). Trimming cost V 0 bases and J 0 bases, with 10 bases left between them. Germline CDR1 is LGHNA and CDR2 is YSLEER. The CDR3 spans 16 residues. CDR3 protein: CASSQDLGTSTDTQYF. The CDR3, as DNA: TGCGCCAGCAGCCAAGATCTAGGGACTAGCACAGATACGCAGTATTTT.

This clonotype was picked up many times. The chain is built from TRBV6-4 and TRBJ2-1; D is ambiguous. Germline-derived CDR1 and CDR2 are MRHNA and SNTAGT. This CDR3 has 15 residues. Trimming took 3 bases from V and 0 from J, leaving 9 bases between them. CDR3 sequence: CASSETGSSYNEQFF. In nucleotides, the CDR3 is TGTGCCAGCAGTGAGACCGGTAGCTCCTACAATGAGCAGTTCTTC.

CDR3 residues: CASSPRGAGEQYF. In DNA form, the CDR3 reads TGTGCCAGCAGCCCCCGTGGGGCCGGGGAGCAGTACTTC. The rearrangement links TRBV7-6 to TRBJ2-7; a possible D gene is TRBD1 (5 bases). Germline lookup yields CDR1 SGHVS and CDR2 FNYEAQ. V was clipped by 5 bases and J by 7 bases, with 15 bases between them. This CDR3 spans 13 amino acids.

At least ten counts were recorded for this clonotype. The CDR3 sequence: CASSPDTYGYTF. The CDR3, as DNA: TGTGCCAGCAGCCCGGACACCTATGGCTACACCTTC. The J gene is TRBJ1-2, the V gene TRBV7-2; TRBD1 might be the D (5 bases). Germline V lookup: CDR1 SGHTA, CDR2 FQGNSA. With 5 bases removed from V and 4 bases from J, the gap between germline ends came to 8 bases. The CDR3 sequence is 12 residues long.

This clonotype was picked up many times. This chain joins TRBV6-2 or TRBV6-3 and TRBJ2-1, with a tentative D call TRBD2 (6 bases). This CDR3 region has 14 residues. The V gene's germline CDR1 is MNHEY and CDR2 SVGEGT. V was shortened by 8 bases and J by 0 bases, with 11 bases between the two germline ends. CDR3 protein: CASGLSISYNEQFF. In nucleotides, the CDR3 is TGTGCCAGCGGACTATCCATCTCCTACAATGAGCAGTTCTTC.